These 2 T cell receptor beta chains came from one sample sequenced in a study of blood T cell repertoires in COVID-19 (dated by TCRdb to 2018 to 2020). To prepare the library, the immunoSEQ multiplex PCR assay was applied. As stored in TCRdb, this immuneACCESS dataset retains in-frame rearrangements with V and J assigned. A fraction of the clones does not appear; measured against another copy, unresolved V genes explain less than half of the discrepancy, and the remainder lacks a known reason. The sample table contains 100,000 to 120,000 clones; only one count was recorded for less than 75% of them. The ten biggest clones cover approximately 8% of the sample. Material: peripheral blood. These receptors came from a woman aged 55-69 years with acute or convalescent COVID-19.

This sequence joins TRBV6-5 and TRBJ2-7; 9 bases are a match to TRBD1. Per germline, CDR1 MNHEY and CDR2 SVGAGI. V was pared by 8 bases and J by 6 bases, with 14 bases of the junction left unmatched. The CDR3 has 15 amino acids. The CDR3 region has the DNA TGTGCCAGCCAGAGAGAGTATGGGACAGGGCGCGAGCAGTACTTC. It specifies CASQREYGTGREQYF.

This chain joins TRBV24-1 and TRBJ2-2, with 9 positions matching TRBD1. Germline V lookup: CDR1 KGHDR, CDR2 SFDVKD. J lost 6 bases, V lost 4 bases, and 8 bases had no gene match. The CDR3 length is 16 residues. This chain's CDR3 is CATSDRDRAESGELFF. CDR3 nucleotides: TGTGCCACCAGTGACCGGGACAGGGCGGAATCCGGGGAGCTGTTTTTT.